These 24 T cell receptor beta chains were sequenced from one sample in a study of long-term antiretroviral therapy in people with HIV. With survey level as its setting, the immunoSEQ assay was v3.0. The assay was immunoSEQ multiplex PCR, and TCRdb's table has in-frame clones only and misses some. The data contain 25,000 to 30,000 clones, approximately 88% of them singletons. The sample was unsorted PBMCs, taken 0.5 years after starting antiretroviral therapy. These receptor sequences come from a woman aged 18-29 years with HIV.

CDR3 in DNA: TGTGCCAGTAGTAGGCACGCGGGTGAAACAACCTACGAGCAGTACTTC. This sequence encodes CASSRHAGETTYEQYF. The chain employs TRBV19 and TRBJ2-7; TRBD2 might be the D (5 bases). Per the germline V gene, CDR1 is LNHDA and CDR2 is SQIVND (reference sequence). With 4 bases removed from V and 2 bases from J, the gap between germline ends came to 18 bases. CDR3 size: 16 residues. The complete variable domain, with remaining parts taken from reference TRBV19 and TRBJ2-7, reads DGGITQSPKYLFRKEGQNVTLSCEQNLNHDAMYWYRQDPGQGLRLIYYSQIVNDFQKGDIAEGYSVSREKKESFPLTVTSAQKNPTAFYLCASSRHAGETTYEQYFGPGTRLTVT.

CDR3 region: CASSQGLNEQFF. The CDR3 nucleotides are TGCGCCAGCAGCCAAGGACTAAATGAGCAGTTCTTC. The V call is TRBV4-3, the J call TRBJ2-1; possible D gene TRBD2, 5 bases. The CDR3 contains 12 residues. Germline lookup yields CDR1 LGHNA and CDR2 YSLEER. V was pared by 1 base and J by 7 bases, with 5 bases between.

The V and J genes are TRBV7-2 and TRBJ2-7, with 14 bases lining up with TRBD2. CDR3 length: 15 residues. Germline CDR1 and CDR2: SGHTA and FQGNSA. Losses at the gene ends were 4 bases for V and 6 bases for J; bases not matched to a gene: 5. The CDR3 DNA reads TGTGCCAGCAGCTCCCCAGGACTAGCGGGAGGCGAGCAGTACTTC. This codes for CASSSPGLAGGEQYF.

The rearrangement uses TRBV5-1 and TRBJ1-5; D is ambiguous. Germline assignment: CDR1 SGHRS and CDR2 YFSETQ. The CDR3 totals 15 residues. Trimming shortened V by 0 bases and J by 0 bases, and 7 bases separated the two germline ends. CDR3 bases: TGCGCCAGCAGCTTGGCTGGCTATAGCAATCAGCCCCAGCATTTT. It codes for CASSLAGYSNQPQHF.

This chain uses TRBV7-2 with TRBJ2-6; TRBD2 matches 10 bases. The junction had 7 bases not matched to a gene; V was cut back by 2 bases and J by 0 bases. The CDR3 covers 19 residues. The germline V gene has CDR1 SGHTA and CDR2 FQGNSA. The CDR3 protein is CASSLRGAGGFSGANVLTF. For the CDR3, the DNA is TGTGCCAGCAGCTTAAGGGGAGCGGGAGGGTTCTCTGGGGCCAACGTCCTGACTTTC.

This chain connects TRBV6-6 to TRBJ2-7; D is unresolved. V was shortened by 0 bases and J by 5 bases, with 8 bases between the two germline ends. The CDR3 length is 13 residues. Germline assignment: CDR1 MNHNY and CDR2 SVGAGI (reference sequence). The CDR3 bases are TGTGCCAGCAGTTACTCGGTTGGGGACGAGCAGTACTTC. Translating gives CASSYSVGDEQYF.

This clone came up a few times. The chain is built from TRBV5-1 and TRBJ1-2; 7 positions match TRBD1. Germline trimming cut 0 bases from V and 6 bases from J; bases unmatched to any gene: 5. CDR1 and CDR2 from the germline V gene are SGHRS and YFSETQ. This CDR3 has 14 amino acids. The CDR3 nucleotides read TGCGCCAGCAGCTTGGCGGAGGGGGCGGATGGCTACACCTTC. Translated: CASSLAEGADGYTF.

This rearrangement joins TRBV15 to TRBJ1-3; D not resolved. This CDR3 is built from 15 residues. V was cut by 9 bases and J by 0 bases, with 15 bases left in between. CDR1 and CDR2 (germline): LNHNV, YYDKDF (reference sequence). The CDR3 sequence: CATTFGRSSGNTIYF. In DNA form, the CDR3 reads TGTGCCACTACCTTCGGACGCTCCTCTGGAAACACCATATATTTT. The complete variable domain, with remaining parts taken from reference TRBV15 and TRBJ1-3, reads DAMVIQNPRYQVTQFGKPVTLSCSQTLNHNVMYWYQQKSSQAPKLLFHYYDKDFNNEADTPDNFQSRRPNTSFCFLDIRSPGLGDTAMYLCATTFGRSSGNTIYFGEGSWLTVV.

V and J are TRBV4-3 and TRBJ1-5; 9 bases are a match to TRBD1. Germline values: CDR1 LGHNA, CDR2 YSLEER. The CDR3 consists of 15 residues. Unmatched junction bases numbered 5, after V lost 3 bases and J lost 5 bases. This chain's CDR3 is CASSHGTGSDQPQHF. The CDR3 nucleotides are TGCGCCAGCAGCCACGGGACAGGGAGTGATCAGCCCCAGCATTTT.

The CDR3 loop reads CASTYRQGNTEAFF. The DNA for the CDR3 is TGCGCCAGCACTTATCGACAGGGGAACACTGAAGCTTTCTTT. The chain employs TRBV5-1 and TRBJ1-1; 7 positions agree with TRBD1. V was pared by 6 bases and J by 1 base, with 6 bases of the junction left unmatched. CDR1 and CDR2 (germline): SGHRS, YFSETQ. This CDR3 spans 14 amino acids.

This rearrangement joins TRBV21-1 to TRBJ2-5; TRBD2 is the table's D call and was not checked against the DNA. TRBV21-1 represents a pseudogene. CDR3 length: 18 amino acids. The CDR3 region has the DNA TGTGCCAGCATCACCCCACCCCCGACTAGCGGGGTGCGAGAGACCCAGTACTTC. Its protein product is CASITPPPTSGVRETQYF.

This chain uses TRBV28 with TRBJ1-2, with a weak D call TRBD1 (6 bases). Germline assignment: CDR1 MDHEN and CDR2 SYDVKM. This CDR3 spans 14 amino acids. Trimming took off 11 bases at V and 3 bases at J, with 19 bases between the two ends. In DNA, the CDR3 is TGTGCCGGGGAAAAGACAGGAGACCACTATGGCTACACCTTC. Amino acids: CAGEKTGDHYGYTF.

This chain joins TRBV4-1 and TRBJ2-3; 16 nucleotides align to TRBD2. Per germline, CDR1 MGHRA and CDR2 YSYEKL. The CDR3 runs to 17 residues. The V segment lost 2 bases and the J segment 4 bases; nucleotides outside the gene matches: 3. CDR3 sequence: CASSQFGTSGGADTQYF. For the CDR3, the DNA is TGCGCCAGCAGCCAATTTGGGACTAGCGGGGGGGCAGATACGCAGTATTTT.

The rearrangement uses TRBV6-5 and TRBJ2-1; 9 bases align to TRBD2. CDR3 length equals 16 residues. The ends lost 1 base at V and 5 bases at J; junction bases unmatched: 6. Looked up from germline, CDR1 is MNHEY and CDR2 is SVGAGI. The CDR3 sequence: CASSYWSGRTDNEQFF. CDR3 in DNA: TGTGCCAGCAGTTACTGGAGCGGGAGGACCGACAATGAGCAGTTCTTC.

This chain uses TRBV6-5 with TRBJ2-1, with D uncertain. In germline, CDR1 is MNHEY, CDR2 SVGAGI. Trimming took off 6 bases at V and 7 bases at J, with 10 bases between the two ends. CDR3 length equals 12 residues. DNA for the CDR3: TGTGCCAGCAGCTCGATAATGAATGAGCAGTTCTTC. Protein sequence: CASSSIMNEQFF.

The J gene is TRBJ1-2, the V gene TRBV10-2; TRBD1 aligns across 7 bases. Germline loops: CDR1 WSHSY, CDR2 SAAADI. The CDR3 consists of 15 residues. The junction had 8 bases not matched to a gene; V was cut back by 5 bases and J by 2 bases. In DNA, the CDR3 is TGCGCCAGCAGTTTACGACAGGGAGTCAACTATGGCTACACCTTC. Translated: CASSLRQGVNYGYTF.

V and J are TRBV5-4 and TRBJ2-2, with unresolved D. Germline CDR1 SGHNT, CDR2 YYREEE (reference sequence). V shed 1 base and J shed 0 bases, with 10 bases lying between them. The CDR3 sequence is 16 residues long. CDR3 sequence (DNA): TGTGCCAGCAGCTTGTTTGCGGCCGCGAACACCGGGGAGCTGTTTTTT. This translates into CASSLFAAANTGELFF.

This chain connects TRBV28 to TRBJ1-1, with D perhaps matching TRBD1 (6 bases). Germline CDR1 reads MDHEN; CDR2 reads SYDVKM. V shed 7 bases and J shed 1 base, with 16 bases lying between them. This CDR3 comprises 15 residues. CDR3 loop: CASTGAGDPNTEAFF. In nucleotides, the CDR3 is TGTGCCAGCACGGGGGCCGGCGATCCGAACACTGAAGCTTTCTTT.

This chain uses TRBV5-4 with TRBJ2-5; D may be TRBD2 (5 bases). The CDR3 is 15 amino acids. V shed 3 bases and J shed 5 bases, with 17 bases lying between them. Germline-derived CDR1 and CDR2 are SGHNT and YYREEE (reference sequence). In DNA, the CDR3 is TGTGCCAGCAGCTCAAGCGGAGCCCGAGGGGAGACCCAGTACTTC. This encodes CASSSSGARGETQYF.

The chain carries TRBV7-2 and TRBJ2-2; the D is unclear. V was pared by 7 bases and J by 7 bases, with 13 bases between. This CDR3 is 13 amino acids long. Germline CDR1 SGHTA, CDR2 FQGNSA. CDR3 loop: CASTQLQIGELFF. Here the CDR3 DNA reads TGTGCCAGCACCCAGCTTCAAATCGGGGAGCTGTTTTTT.

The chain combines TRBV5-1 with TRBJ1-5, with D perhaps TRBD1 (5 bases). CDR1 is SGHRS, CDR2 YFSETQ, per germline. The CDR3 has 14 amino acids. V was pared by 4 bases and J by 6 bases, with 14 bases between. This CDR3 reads CASSPTGRGQPQHF. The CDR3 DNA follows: TGCGCCAGCAGCCCTACAGGAAGGGGTCAGCCCCAGCATTTT.

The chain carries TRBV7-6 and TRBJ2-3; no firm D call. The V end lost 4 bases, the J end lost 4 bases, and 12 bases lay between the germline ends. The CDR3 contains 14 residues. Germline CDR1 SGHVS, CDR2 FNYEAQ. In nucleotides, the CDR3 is TGTGCCAGCAGCTCCTCCGAAAACCCAGATACGCAGTATTTT. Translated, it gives CASSSSENPDTQYF.

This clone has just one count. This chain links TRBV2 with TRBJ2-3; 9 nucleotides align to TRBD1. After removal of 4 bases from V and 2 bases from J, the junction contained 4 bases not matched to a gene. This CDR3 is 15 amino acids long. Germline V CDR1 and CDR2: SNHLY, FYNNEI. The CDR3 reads CASSVDRGYTDTQYF. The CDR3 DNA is TGTGCCAGCAGTGTTGACAGGGGGTACACAGATACGCAGTATTTT.

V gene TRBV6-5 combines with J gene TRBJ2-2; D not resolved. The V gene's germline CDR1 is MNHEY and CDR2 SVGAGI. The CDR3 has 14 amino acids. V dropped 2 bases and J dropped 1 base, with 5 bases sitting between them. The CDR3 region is CASSYGKNTGELFF. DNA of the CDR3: TGTGCCAGCAGTTACGGCAAGAACACCGGGGAGCTGTTTTTT.